Listed below are T cell receptor beta chains from one sample, sequenced in a study of CD8 T cells in Susac syndrome. TCRdb reprocessed the immunoSEQ multiplex PCR reads with MiXCR, giving one entry per CDR3 protein. In the table there are a few hundred thousand distinct CDR3 sequences, 92% of which are singletons. The sequencing input was CD4+ T cells from PBMCs. These receptors all come from a human donor with multiple sclerosis. CDR3s include the opening cysteine and the closing phenylalanine or tryptophan. Each record gives: clone size, V gene, J gene, D gene, CDR3 DNA, CDR3 protein. A D gene is named only where the DNA matches it firmly. Only some rows state a clone size, as once, few, many or a class for expanded clones.

size: NA; V: TRBV6-5; J: TRBJ1-2; D: NA; DNA: TGTGCCAGCAGGGAACAGGATAGCGATGGCTACACCTTC; CDR3: CASREQDSDGYTF
size: NA; V: TRBV4-3; J: TRBJ1-2; D: TRBD1; DNA: TGCGCCAGCAGCCCGAGACAGGGATCGGGCGGCTACACCTTC; CDR3: CASSPRQGSGGYTF
size: NA; V: TRBV2; J: TRBJ2-7; D: NA; DNA: TGTGCCACCAGCCCGGACGTGGGCTCCTACGAGCAGTACTTC; CDR3: CATSPDVGSYEQYF
size: NA; V: TRBV7-2; J: TRBJ1-1; D: NA; DNA: TGTGCCAGCAGAAACCACGGATCCAGCGAAGCTTTCTTT; CDR3: CASRNHGSSEAFF
size: NA; V: TRBV7-6; J: TRBJ2-3; D: NA; DNA: TGTGCCAGCAGCTTCCCATATAAATCGAAGGCGCAGTATTTT; CDR3: CASSFPYKSKAQYF
size: NA; V: TRBV7-2; J: TRBJ1-2; D: NA; DNA: TGTGCCAGCAGCTTAAGAGCAGGGGCCAGCTATGGCTACACCTTC; CDR3: CASSLRAGASYGYTF
size: NA; V: TRBV2; J: TRBJ2-1; D: NA; DNA: TGTGCCAGCAGTGTAGGACTACCCCCGGGATACAATGAGCAGTTCTTC; CDR3: CASSVGLPPGYNEQFF
size: NA; V: TRBV5-1; J: TRBJ2-5; D: TRBD2; DNA: TGCGCCAGCAGCGACGGGAGGGCCTCTGTAGAGACCCAGTACTTC; CDR3: CASSDGRASVETQYF
size: NA; V: TRBV7-3; J: TRBJ2-1; D: TRBD2; DNA: TGTGCCAGCAGCTTAGTGGCGGGAGGGCCTCGGAGCTCCTACAATGAGCAGTTCTTC; CDR3: CASSLVAGGPRSSYNEQFF
size: NA; V: TRBV5-1; J: TRBJ2-3; D: NA; DNA: TGCGCCAGCAGCTTGGGTTTTGGGCCGAGAAGCACAGATACGCAGTATTTT; CDR3: CASSLGFGPRSTDTQYF
size: NA; V: TRBV3-1; J: TRBJ2-7; D: NA; DNA: TGTGCCAGCAGCCAAGAAAGGACGGTTTCCTACGAGCAGTACTTC; CDR3: CASSQERTVSYEQYF
size: NA; V: TRBV19; J: TRBJ1-6; D: NA; DNA: TGTGCCAGTAGTAACAACGCGGGACCATCACCCCTCCACTTT; CDR3: CASSNNAGPSPLHF
size: NA; V: TRBV30; J: TRBJ1-3; D: NA; DNA: TGTGCCTGGGGGGCCGGCGGGGGAAACACCATATATTTT; CDR3: CAWGAGGGNTIYF
size: NA; V: TRBV25-1; J: TRBJ2-3; D: NA; DNA: TGTGCCAGCAGTGACCTCACAGATACGCAGTATTTT; CDR3: CASSDLTDTQYF
size: NA; V: TRBV12-3/TRBV12-4; J: TRBJ2-2; D: NA; DNA: TGTGCCAGCAAGGCCGGGGAGCTGTTTTTT; CDR3: CASKAGELFF
size: NA; V: TRBV29-1; J: TRBJ1-4; D: TRBD1; DNA: TGCAGCGTATCCAGGGGGCACGAAAAACTGTTTTTT; CDR3: CSVSRGHEKLFF
size: NA; V: TRBV2; J: TRBJ1-1; D: TRBD1; DNA: TGTGCCAGCAGTCTCTTAGGGGGCCGGTCGGAAGCTTTCTTT; CDR3: CASSLLGGRSEAFF
size: NA; V: TRBV20-1; J: TRBJ2-2; D: NA; DNA: TGCAGTGCTAGAGGGTGGACCGGGGAGCTGTTTTTT; CDR3: CSARGWTGELFF
size: NA; V: TRBV4-2; J: TRBJ2-2; D: NA; DNA: TGTGCCAGCAGCCCTAGGGCAGGGGTCGACACCGGGGAGCTGTTTTTT; CDR3: CASSPRAGVDTGELFF
size: NA; V: TRBV3-1; J: TRBJ2-4; D: NA; DNA: TGTGCCAGCAGCCTCGTCTGGGGCATTCAGTACTTC; CDR3: CASSLVWGIQYF
size: NA; V: TRBV12-3/TRBV12-4; J: TRBJ2-7; D: TRBD1; DNA: TGTGCCAGCAGCCCGGGACAGGCCCCCTACGAGCAGTACTTC; CDR3: CASSPGQAPYEQYF
size: once; V: TRBV7-3; J: TRBJ2-3; D: NA; DNA: TGTGCCAGCAGCGACGGGCATAACTGGCGAGATACGCAGTATTTT; CDR3: CASSDGHNWRDTQYF
size: NA; V: TRBV6-5; J: TRBJ1-2; D: NA; DNA: TGTGCCACCCGCAGAGGGGGAGACTATGGCTACACCTTC; CDR3: CATRRGGDYGYTF
size: NA; V: TRBV6-5; J: TRBJ2-7; D: TRBD1; DNA: TGTGCCAGCAGGCCCGGGACAGCCCTTTACGAGCAGTACTTC; CDR3: CASRPGTALYEQYF
size: NA; V: TRBV6-1; J: TRBJ2-5; D: NA; DNA: TGTGCCAGCAGTGTAGGGGGATCCCTCGCGGAGACCCAGTACTTC; CDR3: CASSVGGSLAETQYF
size: NA; V: TRBV7-9; J: TRBJ1-2; D: TRBD1; DNA: TGTGCCAGCAGCCGTGACAGGGTTCGGGGCTACACCTTC; CDR3: CASSRDRVRGYTF
size: once; V: TRBV5-1; J: TRBJ2-3; D: TRBD1; DNA: TGCGCCAGCAGCTCCCCCCACGGAGTAGGGGGCCTCACAGATACGCAGTATTTT; CDR3: CASSSPHGVGGLTDTQYF
size: NA; V: TRBV7-8; J: TRBJ2-4; D: TRBD1; DNA: TGTGCCAGCAGCACTCGACAGGGGAAAGCCAAAAACATTCAGTACTTC; CDR3: CASSTRQGKAKNIQYF
size: NA; V: TRBV9; J: TRBJ2-2; D: TRBD1; DNA: TGTGCCAGCAGCGTAGATTTGGGACAGGGCCCCACCGGGGAGCTGTTTTTT; CDR3: CASSVDLGQGPTGELFF